Detailed here is one T cell receptor (beta chain). Its ends do not fully match the called genes, so a read error is possible. This specimen belongs to a study of molecular identifiers for immune sequencing clone quantification. Study information: Replicate RNA came from about 20,000 or 100,000 naive CD8 cells and was split five ways, and four parts were sequenced.

The CDR3 consists of 13 residues. Germline CDR1 and CDR2: SGHVS and FNYEAQ. The use of previously described methods and listed TCR primers produced the bulk TCR libraries. In TCRdb, the PCR reads were re-called with MiXCR into one record per CDR3 protein. The sample has 85,000 to 90,000 distinct CDR3 sequences, 15% to 20% seen once. Sequencing used naive CD8+ T cells from blood, with Jurkat cell RNA spiked in. Described subset: FACS-sorted CD8+CD4-CCR7+CD45RA+ naive T cells. This TCR was sampled from a human donor in good health. Some libraries in this study had Jurkat cell RNA spiked in. The chain links TRBV7-6 to TRBJ2-7; 8 bases are a match to TRBD1. The CDR3 protein is CARSPNRGSEQYF. The CDR3 DNA reads as TGTGCCCGCAGCCCGAACAGGGGGAGCGAGCAGTACTTC.